One and the same sample provided the 20 T cell receptor beta chains below, sequenced in a study of blood T cell repertoires in COVID-19. Measured with immunoSEQ multiplex PCR; TCRdb has only the in-frame clones, and not every one. Of roughly 130,000 clones detected, under 95% appear once; the ten largest clones hold 3.5% to 5.5%. Sequencing was performed on peripheral blood. The receptors derive from a man in his fifties or sixties with COVID-19, enrolled during active disease.

The chain carries TRBV2 and TRBJ1-6, with unresolved D. This CDR3 has 12 amino acids. Germline-derived CDR1 and CDR2 are SNHLY and FYNNEI. V was pared by 7 bases and J by 10 bases, with 11 bases between. CDR3 residues: CASTQVRSPLHF. The CDR3, as DNA: TGTGCCAGCACGCAGGTTCGGTCACCCCTCCACTTT.

This rearrangement joins TRBV9 to TRBJ1-6, with a possible D match to TRBD1 (5 bases). Per germline, CDR1 SGDLS and CDR2 YYNGEE. Trimming stripped 1 base from V and 8 bases from J, with 7 bases between. This CDR3 region has 13 residues. The CDR3 sequence is CASSVIGDSPLHF. The CDR3 DNA reads TGTGCCAGCAGCGTAATAGGGGATTCACCCCTCCACTTT.

The chain has TRBV19 and TRBJ1-2; possible D gene TRBD1, 5 bases. Germline V gives CDR1 LNHDA, CDR2 SQIVND (reference sequence). V lost 10 bases, J lost 4 bases, and 10 bases lay in between. This CDR3 is built from 11 residues. In DNA, the CDR3 is TGTGCCACAAGACAGATCTATGGCTACACCTTC. Its translation: CATRQIYGYTF.

This clone was seen only once. The V and J genes are TRBV3-1 (or the pseudogene TRBV3-2) and TRBJ2-1, with 7 bases that match TRBD1. V trimming: 6 bases; J trimming: 0 bases; junction bases outside the gene matches: 5. Looked up from germline, CDR1 is LGHDT and CDR2 is YNNKEL (reference sequence). This CDR3 comprises 15 residues. CDR3 residues: CASSPDRSSYNEQFF. The CDR3, as DNA: TGTGCCAGCAGTCCGGACAGGAGCTCCTACAATGAGCAGTTCTTC.

V is TRBV4-3 and J is TRBJ2-5, with a possible D match to TRBD2 (5 bases). Per germline, CDR1 LGHNA and CDR2 YSLEER. V was cut by 0 bases and J by 3 bases, with 8 bases left in between. The CDR3 contains 14 residues. The CDR3 spells CASSQDTAEETQYF. CDR3 bases: TGCGCCAGCAGCCAAGATACAGCGGAAGAGACCCAGTACTTC.

The genes are TRBV3-1 (or the pseudogene TRBV3-2) and TRBJ2-5; weak D call: TRBD1 (6 bases). The CDR3 consists of 17 residues. From germline, CDR1 is LGHDT and CDR2 YNNKEL (reference sequence). Trimming cost V 2 bases and J 2 bases, with 18 bases left between them. CDR3 nucleotide sequence: TGTGCCAGCAGCCAACTACCCACAGGGAGCGGACAAGAGACCCAGTACTTC. Translated, it gives CASSQLPTGSGQETQYF.

This chain connects TRBV11-3 to TRBJ1-2; D is perhaps TRBD1 (6 bases). Trimming left V 5 bases short and J 6 bases short, with 19 bases between. Looked up from germline, CDR1 is SGHNT and CDR2 is YENEEA. There are 15 residues in the CDR3. CDR3 residues: CASSNYPRGRDGYTF. Written as DNA, the CDR3 is TGTGCCAGCAGCAACTACCCCAGGGGCCGGGATGGCTACACCTTC.

This chain links TRBV28 with TRBJ1-5; tentative D call: TRBD1 (5 bases). Per the germline V gene, CDR1 is MDHEN and CDR2 is SYDVKM. The CDR3 contains 14 residues. The V and J ends lost 2 bases and 9 bases respectively, with 14 bases between them. The DNA for the CDR3 is TGTGCCAGCAGTTTAATCCAGGGTGGGCGGCCCCAGCATTTT. Translated, it gives CASSLIQGGRPQHF. Full variable domain (rest looked up from reference TRBV28 and TRBJ1-5): DVKVTQSSRYLVKRTGEKVFLECVQDMDHENMFWYRQDPGLGLRLIYFSYDVKMKEKGDIPEGYSVSREKKERFSLILESASTNQTSMYLCASSLIQGGRPQHFGDGTRLSIL.

V gene TRBV6-1 combines with J gene TRBJ2-1; 9 bases agree with TRBD2. Trimming cost V 2 bases and J 0 bases; bases outside gene matches: 8. The CDR3 is made up of 18 amino acids. Germline-derived CDR1 and CDR2 are MNHNS and SASEGT. The DNA of the CDR3 is TGTGCCAGCAGTGAATGGGGCGGGAGGGGAAGCTCCTACAATGAGCAGTTCTTC. It specifies CASSEWGGRGSSYNEQFF.

The CDR3 coding sequence is TGTGCCAGCAGTGAGGGGGGGAATGAGCAGTTCTTC. Its protein product is CASSEGGNEQFF. This chain connects TRBV2 to TRBJ2-1, with 7 bases aligning to TRBD2. V dropped 3 bases and J dropped 7; count of bases not matched to a gene: 0. This CDR3 contains 12 residues. The germline CDR1 and CDR2 sequences are SNHLY and FYNNEI.

V and J are TRBV7-8 and TRBJ2-7; 10 bases agree with TRBD2. CDR3 length: 13 residues. J gave up 7 bases and V 2 bases, and 2 bases lay outside the gene matches. Per the germline V gene, CDR1 is SGHVS and CDR2 is FQNEAQ. CDR3 in DNA: TGTGCCAGCAGCTTACTAGCGGGAGAAGAGCAGTACTTC. Its translation: CASSLLAGEEQYF.

V is TRBV7-8 and J is TRBJ1-2; D is possibly TRBD1 (6 bases). Germline CDR1 reads SGHVS; CDR2 reads FQNEAQ. Trimming cost V 5 bases and J 4 bases, with 14 bases left between them. This CDR3 region has 14 residues. CDR3 in amino acids: CASSVQGRSYGYTF. The CDR3 coding sequence is TGTGCCAGCAGCGTACAGGGTCGGAGCTATGGCTACACCTTC.

The V call is TRBV4-1, the J call TRBJ2-7; no definite D call. Germline V gene sequence: CDR1 MGHRA, CDR2 YSYEKL. V lost 1 base to trimming and J lost 2 bases, with 18 bases between them. The CDR3 runs to 17 residues. Here the CDR3 DNA reads TGCGCCAGCAGCCAAGTGCAAGCCCGCAGGCACACCTACGAGCAGTACTTC. Translating it yields CASSQVQARRHTYEQYF.

This clone was detected only once. CDR3: CASSSQGGTEAFF. In DNA, the CDR3 is TGTGCCAGCAGCTCACAGGGGGGCACTGAAGCTTTCTTT. The gene calls are TRBV7-9 and TRBJ1-1; 8 nucleotides agree with TRBD1. J was trimmed by 4 bases and V by 4 bases; bases with no gene match: 2. Germline CDR1 and CDR2: SEHNR and FQNEAQ (reference sequence). The CDR3 consists of 13 residues.

As DNA, the CDR3 is TGTGCCAGCAGCCACCTCGGGGGCAATGAGCAGTTCTTC. It specifies CASSHLGGNEQFF. This sequence joins TRBV13 and TRBJ2-1; perhaps TRBD2 as D (6 bases). CDR1 and CDR2 from the germline V gene are PRHDT and FYEKMQ (reference sequence). The CDR3 runs to 13 residues. With 5 bases removed from V and 6 bases from J, the gap between germline ends came to 11 bases.

The chain has TRBV7-6 and TRBJ2-5; 7 bases agree with TRBD1. The CDR3 totals 13 residues. Germline trimming cut 5 bases from V and 2 bases from J; bases unmatched to any gene: 2. The germline V gene has CDR1 SGHVS and CDR2 FNYEAQ. CDR3 DNA: TGTGCCAGCAGCCCGGGACAGCAAGAGACCCAGTACTTC. It specifies CASSPGQQETQYF.

This rearrangement joins TRBV28 to TRBJ1-5; TRBD1 might be the D (6 bases). The V gene lost 3 bases and the J gene lost 9 bases, with 9 bases spanning the gap. There are 12 residues in the CDR3. The germline V gene has CDR1 MDHEN and CDR2 SYDVKM. CDR3 DNA: TGTGCCAGCAGTTTCGGGACACGGCCCCAGCATTTT. Its protein product is CASSFGTRPQHF.

The rearrangement joins TRBV11-2 to TRBJ2-1, with 7 bases fitting TRBD1. Losses at the gene ends were 6 bases for V and 0 bases for J; bases not matched to a gene: 5. Germline V gives CDR1 SGHAT, CDR2 FQNNGV. This CDR3 comprises 15 residues. The CDR3 is CASRGQSSSYNEQFF. DNA for the CDR3: TGTGCCAGCAGGGGACAGTCGAGCTCCTACAATGAGCAGTTCTTC.

The gene calls are TRBV28 and TRBJ2-3; TRBD2 aligns across 7 bases. Losses at the gene ends were 5 bases for V and 0 bases for J; bases not matched to a gene: 8. Germline assignment: CDR1 MDHEN and CDR2 SYDVKM. This CDR3 has 16 amino acids. The CDR3 DNA reads TGTGCCAGCAGTCCGTTGAGCGGGACTAGCACAGATACGCAGTATTTT. It is translated as CASSPLSGTSTDTQYF.

The chain has TRBV19 and TRBJ1-5; 8 bases align to TRBD1. The germline CDR1 and CDR2 sequences are LNHDA and SQIVND (reference sequence). The junction had 12 bases not matched to a gene; V was cut back by 5 bases and J by 6 bases. There are 16 residues in the CDR3. The CDR3 loop is CASSLILTGAGQPQHF. The CDR3 bases are TGTGCCAGTAGTCTAATTCTGACAGGGGCAGGTCAGCCCCAGCATTTT.